Below, one T cell receptor beta chain is given with its context. The antigen is unknown. The entry originates in a study of cytomegalovirus exposure and HLA in healthy donors. General study findings and limits: The classifier reportedly diagnosed cytomegalovirus status with high sensitivity and specificity. A later analysis found first-cohort TCR clusters tended to co-occur in the 90 to 150 validation repertoires.

The table came from immunoSEQ multiplex PCR; TCRdb's copy has only in-frame clones and leaves some out. The table has roughly 65,000 clones, around 92% seen once. Germline V gene data show CDR1 as WNHNN and CDR2 as SYGVQD (reference sequence). The trim removed 2 bases at V and 3 bases at J, leaving 5 bases unmatched. The CDR3 runs 16 residues. This chain connects TRBV10-1 to TRBJ2-3, with 10 bases aligning to TRBD2. The receptor comes from a man between 18 and 35 years old in good health and CMV-seropositive. The sample comprised PBMCs. This chain's CDR3 is CASSEESGRGTDTQYF. CDR3 nucleotides: TGCGCCAGCAGTGAGGAGAGCGGGAGGGGAACAGATACGCAGTATTTT.